This TCR beta chain was retrieved from a study of vaccination and CD4 T cells after COVID-19. As regards this clonotype: Its antigen is currently unknown.

The germline V and J ends were trimmed by 1 base and 4 bases, with 8 bases remaining between them. The CDR3 has 13 residues. An Oncomine TCR Beta short-read assay was used to sequence the DNA from cultured CD4+ T cells. MiXCR, run by TCRdb on the PCR reads, gives a single entry per CDR3 protein. The data show 10,000 to 15,000 distinct CDR3 sequences, roughly 38% seen once. Treatment reported: roughly 11-day PBMC culture with coronavirus spike peptide pools or control peptides (ViraFEST assay). With around ten days of culture completed, CD4+ T cells were isolated by negative selection. The clonotype comes from a human donor with COVID-19. Sequenced input: cultured CD4+ T cells from blood. The V and J genes are TRBV5-3 and TRBJ1-2; D not certain. TRBV5-3 is an ORF, and what it does is uncertain. The CDR3 protein is CARSLKIVYGYTF. The CDR3 bases are TGTGCCAGAAGCTTGAAGATCGTCTATGGCTACACCTTC.